This is a list of T cell receptor beta chains from one sample in a study of T cell repertoires in aging, cancer and after chemotherapy. From the multiplex PCR reads, TCRdb called clonotypes with MiXCR, one entry per CDR3 protein. The profile covers thousands of distinct CDR3 sequences, with more than 25% appearing a single time and more than 3% taken by the ten largest. The sequenced sample consisted of blood. These TCRs come from a human donor in good health. Each CDR3 is given with its conserved first and last residue. Each record gives: CDR3 protein, CDR3 DNA, J gene, V gene, D gene, clone size. D genes are given only for firm matches. Clone size is not always given. Where it is, it says once, few, many or a class for expanded clones.

CDR3 protein: CANSFLLDSPLHF; CDR3 DNA: TGTGCCAACAGTTTTCTTCTGGATTCACCCCTCCACTTT; J gene: TRBJ1-6; V gene: TRBV12-3/TRBV12-4; D gene: NA; clone size: NA
CDR3 protein: CASRTSGTDTQYF; CDR3 DNA: TGTGCCAGCCGGACTAGCGGTACAGATACGCAGTATTTT; J gene: TRBJ2-3; V gene: TRBV5-4; D gene: TRBD2; clone size: few
CDR3 protein: CASSPGLPYEQYF; CDR3 DNA: TGCGCCAGCAGCCCGGGACTCCCCTACGAGCAGTACTTC; J gene: TRBJ2-7; V gene: TRBV5-1; D gene: NA; clone size: few
CDR3 protein: CACGGRSTDTQYF; CDR3 DNA: TGTGCCTGCGGGGGGAGGTCCACAGATACGCAGTATTTT; J gene: TRBJ2-3; V gene: TRBV6-5; D gene: TRBD2; clone size: few
CDR3 protein: CARWGSGPAYNEQFF; CDR3 DNA: TGTGCCAGATGGGGCTCCGGGCCTGCCTACAATGAGCAGTTCTTC; J gene: TRBJ2-1; V gene: TRBV12-3/TRBV12-4; D gene: NA; clone size: NA
CDR3 protein: CASTEVFPQHEQYF; CDR3 DNA: TGTGCCAGCACTGAGGTCTTCCCCCAGCACGAGCAGTACTTC; J gene: TRBJ2-7; V gene: TRBV12-3/TRBV12-4; D gene: NA; clone size: few
CDR3 protein: CASTSWGAMNTEAFF; CDR3 DNA: TGTGCCAGCACTTCGTGGGGGGCAATGAACACTGAAGCTTTCTTT; J gene: TRBJ1-1; V gene: TRBV27; D gene: NA; clone size: few
CDR3 protein: CASSPAGATVLTF; CDR3 DNA: TGTGCTAGCAGCCCAGCGGGAGCAACCGTCCTGACTTTC; J gene: TRBJ2-6; V gene: TRBV7-7; D gene: TRBD2; clone size: NA
CDR3 protein: CASSLHGENTGELFF; CDR3 DNA: TGTGCCAGCAGCTTACACGGGGAGAACACCGGGGAGCTGTTTTTT; J gene: TRBJ2-2; V gene: TRBV7-2; D gene: NA; clone size: few
CDR3 protein: CASSFGLAGTDTQYF; CDR3 DNA: TGTGCCAGCAGTTTTGGCCTAGCCGGCACAGATACGCAGTATTTT; J gene: TRBJ2-3; V gene: TRBV12-3/TRBV12-4; D gene: NA; clone size: few
CDR3 protein: CASSDPTLGSNQPQHF; CDR3 DNA: TGTGCCAGCAGTGACCCTACACTGGGTAGCAATCAGCCCCAGCATTTT; J gene: TRBJ1-5; V gene: TRBV6-4; D gene: NA; clone size: NA
CDR3 protein: CASRQGADTGELFF; CDR3 DNA: TGTGCCAGCAGACAGGGGGCAGACACCGGGGAGCTGTTTTTT; J gene: TRBJ2-2; V gene: TRBV27; D gene: TRBD1; clone size: medium-sized
CDR3 protein: CASSLAGQGNTEAFF; CDR3 DNA: TGTGCCAGCAGCTTAGCCGGACAGGGCAACACTGAAGCTTTCTTT; J gene: TRBJ1-1; V gene: TRBV7-9; D gene: TRBD1; clone size: NA
CDR3 protein: CAMRGWGETQYF; CDR3 DNA: TGTGCCATGCGGGGGTGGGGGGAGACCCAGTACTTC; J gene: TRBJ2-5; V gene: TRBV6-6; D gene: TRBD2; clone size: NA
CDR3 protein: CASSLVNRDYEQYF; CDR3 DNA: TGTGCCAGCAGCTTAGTTAACAGGGACTACGAGCAGTACTTC; J gene: TRBJ2-7; V gene: TRBV5-6; D gene: NA; clone size: few
CDR3 protein: CASSPDVSYEQYF; CDR3 DNA: TGTGCCAGCAGCCCGGACGTATCCTACGAGCAGTACTTC; J gene: TRBJ2-7; V gene: TRBV4-2; D gene: NA; clone size: NA
CDR3 protein: CASSLVDRGVKTQYF; CDR3 DNA: TGTGCCAGCAGCTTAGTGGACAGGGGAGTAAAGACCCAGTACTTC; J gene: TRBJ2-5; V gene: TRBV7-9; D gene: TRBD1; clone size: NA
CDR3 protein: CASSPLGAGGSYEQYF; CDR3 DNA: TGTGCCAGCAGCCCCCTCGGGGCGGGGGGCTCCTACGAGCAGTACTTC; J gene: TRBJ2-7; V gene: TRBV4-2; D gene: TRBD2; clone size: once
CDR3 protein: CASSLKGQGLSGANVLTF; CDR3 DNA: TGTGCCAGCAGTTTAAAGGGACAGGGCCTCTCTGGGGCCAACGTCCTGACTTTC; J gene: TRBJ2-6; V gene: TRBV27; D gene: TRBD1; clone size: NA
CDR3 protein: CASRRTDESNEQFF; CDR3 DNA: TGTGCCAGCAGGAGGACAGACGAGAGCAATGAGCAGTTCTTC; J gene: TRBJ2-1; V gene: TRBV6-5; D gene: NA; clone size: NA
CDR3 protein: CSAQDRRGTEAFF; CDR3 DNA: TGCAGCGCCCAGGACCGGAGAGGGACTGAAGCTTTCTTT; J gene: TRBJ1-1; V gene: TRBV29-1; D gene: NA; clone size: few
CDR3 protein: CASSTQLALTSYNEQFF; CDR3 DNA: TGTGCCAGCAGTACCCAACTAGCTCTGACCTCCTACAATGAGCAGTTCTTC; J gene: TRBJ2-1; V gene: TRBV27; D gene: NA; clone size: NA
CDR3 protein: CASSPQMGQGAPHYGYTF; CDR3 DNA: TGTGCCAGCTCACCACAAATGGGACAGGGGGCCCCGCACTATGGCTACACCTTC; J gene: TRBJ1-2; V gene: TRBV18; D gene: TRBD1; clone size: few
CDR3 protein: CASSPNRGNTEAFF; CDR3 DNA: TGTGCCAGCTCACCGAACAGGGGGAACACTGAAGCTTTCTTT; J gene: TRBJ1-1; V gene: TRBV18; D gene: TRBD1; clone size: NA
CDR3 protein: CSARRTGEGSPLHF; CDR3 DNA: TGCAGTGCTCGTCGGACAGGGGAAGGGTCACCCCTCCACTTT; J gene: TRBJ1-6; V gene: TRBV20-1; D gene: TRBD1; clone size: NA
CDR3 protein: CSVAGQGISYTF; CDR3 DNA: TGCAGCGTCGCCGGACAGGGGATAAGCTACACCTTC; J gene: TRBJ1-2; V gene: TRBV29-1; D gene: TRBD1; clone size: medium-sized
CDR3 protein: CATSRAGTNYGYTF; CDR3 DNA: TGTGCCACCAGCAGAGCCGGGACCAACTATGGCTACACCTTC; J gene: TRBJ1-2; V gene: TRBV15; D gene: NA; clone size: NA
CDR3 protein: CASSWTGDNEQFF; CDR3 DNA: TGTGCCAGCAGTTGGACAGGAGACAATGAGCAGTTCTTC; J gene: TRBJ2-1; V gene: TRBV6-5; D gene: TRBD1; clone size: few
CDR3 protein: CASSPGRNTEAFF; CDR3 DNA: TGTGCCAGCTCACCAGGCCGAAACACTGAAGCTTTCTTT; J gene: TRBJ1-1; V gene: TRBV18; D gene: NA; clone size: few
CDR3 protein: CARLGQPNEKLFF; CDR3 DNA: TGTGCCAGGTTGGGACAGCCCAATGAAAAACTGTTTTTT; J gene: TRBJ1-4; V gene: TRBV27; D gene: TRBD1; clone size: few
CDR3 protein: CSARGPSHNEQFF; CDR3 DNA: TGCAGTGCTAGGGGGCCTAGTCATAATGAGCAGTTCTTC; J gene: TRBJ2-1; V gene: TRBV20-1; D gene: NA; clone size: NA
CDR3 protein: CSVEVAGGTEAFF; CDR3 DNA: TGCAGCGTTGAGGTGGCAGGAGGCACTGAAGCTTTCTTT; J gene: TRBJ1-1; V gene: TRBV29-1; D gene: NA; clone size: NA
CDR3 protein: CASKRESEYF; CDR3 DNA: TGTGCCAGCAAGAGGGAAAGCGAGTACTTC; J gene: TRBJ2-7; V gene: TRBV6-5; D gene: NA; clone size: NA
CDR3 protein: CASSLIAAGLNTEAFF; CDR3 DNA: TGTGCCAGCAGCTTAATCGCGGCAGGGTTGAACACTGAAGCTTTCTTT; J gene: TRBJ1-1; V gene: TRBV7-4; D gene: NA; clone size: NA
CDR3 protein: CASSSTSGGSSTDTQYF; CDR3 DNA: TGTGCCAGCAGCTCTACTAGCGGGGGGTCTAGCACAGATACGCAGTATTTT; J gene: TRBJ2-3; V gene: TRBV5-5; D gene: TRBD2; clone size: NA
CDR3 protein: CASSLLLGTDTQYF; CDR3 DNA: TGTGCCAGCTCACTACTACTCGGGACAGATACGCAGTATTTT; J gene: TRBJ2-3; V gene: TRBV18; D gene: NA; clone size: NA
CDR3 protein: CASSTEQGLQISYTF; CDR3 DNA: TGTGCCAGCAGTACTGAACAGGGCCTGCAAATAAGCTACACCTTC; J gene: TRBJ1-2; V gene: TRBV6-6; D gene: NA; clone size: NA
CDR3 protein: CAISESTEALNTEAFF; CDR3 DNA: TGTGCCATCAGTGAGTCGACGGAAGCCTTGAACACTGAAGCTTTCTTT; J gene: TRBJ1-1; V gene: TRBV6-5; D gene: NA; clone size: NA
CDR3 protein: CASRSGGASDTQYF; CDR3 DNA: TGTGCCAGCAGGAGCGGGGGGGCCAGTGATACGCAGTATTTT; J gene: TRBJ2-3; V gene: TRBV6-4; D gene: TRBD2; clone size: once
CDR3 protein: CASRGTGTGSDKQYF; CDR3 DNA: TGTGCCAGCAGGGGAACAGGGACCGGATCCGACAAGCAGTACTTC; J gene: TRBJ2-7; V gene: TRBV6-4; D gene: NA; clone size: NA
CDR3 protein: CASTLGAGANYGYTF; CDR3 DNA: TGTGCCAGCACCCTAGGGGCAGGGGCTAACTATGGCTACACCTTC; J gene: TRBJ1-2; V gene: TRBV7-4; D gene: NA; clone size: NA
CDR3 protein: CASRRQSWTSSGNTIYF; CDR3 DNA: TGTGCCAGCAGGCGACAATCTTGGACTTCCTCTGGAAACACCATATATTTT; J gene: TRBJ1-3; V gene: TRBV6-5; D gene: NA; clone size: NA
CDR3 protein: CASSPMGQGKRGNTEAFF; CDR3 DNA: TGTGCCAGCTCACCAATGGGACAGGGGAAGAGGGGGAACACTGAAGCTTTCTTT; J gene: TRBJ1-1; V gene: TRBV18; D gene: TRBD1; clone size: NA
CDR3 protein: CASSPPNTGGWNQPQHF; CDR3 DNA: TGTGCCAGCTCACCACCGAATACAGGGGGCTGGAATCAGCCCCAGCATTTT; J gene: TRBJ1-5; V gene: TRBV18; D gene: TRBD1; clone size: few
CDR3 protein: CASSFRGSTYEQYF; CDR3 DNA: TGTGCCAGCAGCTTCCGAGGGTCCACCTACGAGCAGTACTTC; J gene: TRBJ2-7; V gene: TRBV5-4; D gene: NA; clone size: few
CDR3 protein: CASSLGSGGAYGYTF; CDR3 DNA: TGTGCCAGCAGCTTAGGATCAGGGGGCGCCTATGGCTACACCTTC; J gene: TRBJ1-2; V gene: TRBV7-2; D gene: TRBD1; clone size: NA